The 23 T cell receptor beta chains below come from one sample, sequenced in a study of shared clonotypes between healthy human individuals. The repertoire was sequenced with immunoSEQ multiplex PCR; TCRdb's copy has only in-frame clones and lacks some. Of a few million clones in the sample, approximately 94% are singletons; the top ten hold less than 0.15%. Sequenced material: naive CD4+ T cells sorted from blood. Subset noted: CD45RA+ positively selected. The receptors originated from a man aged 18-30 years in good health.

This clone was counted a single time. This chain connects TRBV19 to TRBJ1-1; D unresolved. This CDR3 contains 13 residues. Trimming removed 1 base at V and 2 bases at J, with 5 bases between. CDR1 is LNHDA, CDR2 SQIVND, per germline (reference sequence). In DNA form, the CDR3 reads TGTGCCAGTAGTATAGTAACAAACACTGAAGCTTTCTTT. Its protein is CASSIVTNTEAFF.

The rearrangement links TRBV18 to TRBJ1-5, with TRBD1 matching over 10 bases. This CDR3 spans 18 amino acids. The trim removed 5 bases at V and 0 bases at J, leaving 10 bases unmatched. Germline loops: CDR1 KGHSH, CDR2 LQKENI. The CDR3 DNA is TGTGCCAGCTCAGTGTCGGGACAGGGGACCTATAGCAATCAGCCCCAGCATTTT. Amino acid sequence: CASSVSGQGTYSNQPQHF. Combining the CDR3 with reference TRBV18 and TRBJ1-5 gives the whole variable domain NAGVMQNPRHLVRRRGQEARLRCSPMKGHSHVYWYRQLPEEGLKFMVYLQKENIIDESGMPKERFSAEFPKEGPSILRIQQVVRGDSAAYFCASSVSGQGTYSNQPQHFGDGTRLSIL.

J is TRBJ2-5 and V is TRBV19; 10 nucleotides line up with TRBD2. Germline V lookup: CDR1 LNHDA, CDR2 SQIVND (reference sequence). Trimming cost V 5 bases and J 8 bases; bases outside gene matches: 11. The CDR3 runs to 15 residues. CDR3: CASSLLLAGERTQYF. DNA of the CDR3: TGTGCCAGTAGTTTGCTCCTAGCGGGAGAACGAACCCAGTACTTC. The full variable domain, with the rest looked up from reference TRBV19 and TRBJ2-5, is DGGITQSPKYLFRKEGQNVTLSCEQNLNHDAMYWYRQDPGQGLRLIYYSQIVNDFQKGDIAEGYSVSREKKESFPLTVTSAQKNPTAFYLCASSLLLAGERTQYFGPGTRLLVL.

The chain joins TRBV10-3 to TRBJ2-1; the D call may be TRBD1 or TRBD2 (6 bases each). CDR3 length: 15 residues. Germline V CDR1 and CDR2: ENHRY, SYGVKD. The ends were cut back, 2 bases at V and 2 bases at J, with 10 bases in the middle. CDR3 amino acids: CAISEEGGPYNEQFF. CDR3 in DNA: TGTGCCATCAGTGAGGAGGGGGGCCCCTACAATGAGCAGTTCTTC.

The rearrangement links TRBV6-5 to TRBJ1-4; D not certain. Germline-derived CDR1 and CDR2 are MNHEY and SVGAGI. CDR3 length: 15 amino acids. V gave up 0 bases and J gave up 7 bases, with 12 bases separating them. CDR3 DNA sequence: TGTGCCAGCAGTTACTCCGCCGTCCCCCTTGAAAAACTGTTTTTT. It specifies CASSYSAVPLEKLFF.

The gene calls are TRBV5-1 and TRBJ2-3; D remains ambiguous. V dropped 1 base and J dropped 2 bases, with 8 bases sitting between them. Germline-derived CDR1 and CDR2 are SGHRS and YFSETQ. The CDR3 covers 14 residues. This chain's CDR3 is CASSLSSPTDTQYF. CDR3 DNA: TGCGCCAGCAGCTTGTCGAGTCCCACAGATACGCAGTATTTT.

The CDR3 nucleotides read TGTGCCAGCGGGGGAGGGGTCGAGCAGTACTTC. Its protein product is CASGGGVEQYF. The chain links TRBV14 to TRBJ2-7; TRBD2 aligns across 7 bases. Germline CDR1 and CDR2: SGHDN and FVKESK. The CDR3 is made up of 11 amino acids. J was trimmed by 6 bases and V by 8 bases; bases with no gene match: 4.

V gene TRBV19 combines with J gene TRBJ2-7; TRBD1 matches 7 bases. Germline CDR1 is LNHDA and CDR2 is SQIVND (reference sequence). The J segment lost 6 bases and the V segment lost 4 bases, leaving 3 bases of the junction unmatched. The CDR3 sequence is 12 residues long. CDR3 in amino acids: CASSTTGVEQYF. CDR3 DNA: TGTGCCAGTAGTACCACAGGGGTCGAGCAGTACTTC. Full variable domain (missing parts from reference TRBV19 and TRBJ2-7): DGGITQSPKYLFRKEGQNVTLSCEQNLNHDAMYWYRQDPGQGLRLIYYSQIVNDFQKGDIAEGYSVSREKKESFPLTVTSAQKNPTAFYLCASSTTGVEQYFGPGTRLTVT.

This clone was counted once. V and J are TRBV29-1 and TRBJ1-5; D possibly corresponds to TRBD1 (5 bases). CDR3 length equals 14 residues. CDR1 and CDR2 (germline): SQVTM, ANQGSEA. V lost 4 bases to trimming and J lost 3 bases, with 13 bases between them. The CDR3 loop is CSVVPGGNNQPQHF. The CDR3 DNA follows: TGCAGCGTTGTGCCCGGGGGAAACAATCAGCCCCAGCATTTT. Using reference TRBV29-1 and TRBJ1-5 for the parts outside the CDR3, the full variable domain is SAVISQKPSRDICQRGTSLTIQCQVDSQVTMMFWYRQQPGQSLTLIATANQGSEATYESGFVIDKFPISRPNLTFSTLTVSNMSPEDSSIYLCSVVPGGNNQPQHFGDGTRLSIL.

A single count supports this clone. The genes are TRBV28 and TRBJ1-2; TRBD1 might be the D (5 bases). The CDR3 sequence is 12 residues long. V was clipped by 7 bases and J by 4 bases, with 10 bases between them. The germline gives CDR1 MDHEN, CDR2 SYDVKM. The CDR3 nucleotides are TGTGCCAGCAACTCAGGGAGCTATGGCTACACCTTC. Residues: CASNSGSYGYTF.

This clone occurred a few times. CDR3 nucleotide sequence: TGTGCCATCAGCCAGGGTGGCTATGGCTACACCTTC. It yields the protein CAISQGGYGYTF. The rearrangement uses TRBV10-3 and TRBJ1-2; D is perhaps TRBD1 (5 bases). The length of the CDR3 is 12 residues. Germline V gene lookup returns CDR1 ENHRY and CDR2 SYGVKD. V lost 6 bases and J 4 bases, leaving 9 bases between the germline ends.

On this clone itself: The sample carries other DNA sequences with the same CDR3. The V and J genes are TRBV10-3 and TRBJ2-7; D call uncertain. V lost 6 bases and J lost 2, with 5 bases in between. The CDR3 is made up of 11 amino acids. Germline CDR1 and CDR2: ENHRY and SYGVKD. CDR3 nucleotides: TGTGCCATCAGCGAAACCTACGAGCAGTACTTC. It codes for CAISETYEQYF.

The chain links TRBV7-9 to TRBJ1-2, with a possible D match to TRBD1 (5 bases). There are 15 residues in the CDR3. The V and J ends lost 4 bases and 6 bases respectively, with 18 bases between them. Germline CDR1 is SEHNR and CDR2 is FQNEAQ (reference sequence). The DNA of the CDR3 is TGTGCCAGCAGCTCCCGACAGACCCACCGAGATGGCTACACCTTC. Amino acid sequence: CASSSRQTHRDGYTF.

The chain recombines TRBV19 with TRBJ1-5; D remains ambiguous. Per germline, CDR1 LNHDA and CDR2 SQIVND (reference sequence). The CDR3 covers 16 residues. Deletions cut 7 bases from V and 2 bases from J, with 18 bases between. The CDR3 spells CASMEGRVLGNQPQHF. CDR3 nucleotides: TGTGCCAGTATGGAGGGCCGGGTTCTCGGCAATCAGCCCCAGCATTTT.

The rearrangement links TRBV18 to TRBJ1-2, with 7 bases aligning to TRBD1. The CDR3 is 14 residues long. The ends lost 3 bases at V and 2 bases at J; junction bases unmatched: 3. The germline gives CDR1 KGHSH, CDR2 LQKENI. The CDR3 reads CASSPTGQNYGYTF. CDR3 DNA: TGTGCCAGCTCACCCACGGGACAGAACTATGGCTACACCTTC.

V and J are TRBV19 and TRBJ1-6; no definite D call. The germline V gene encodes CDR1 LNHDA and CDR2 SQIVND (reference sequence). This CDR3 region has 16 residues. V lost 7 bases and J lost 0, with 13 bases in between. The chain's CDR3 is CASNPQKSSYNSPLHF. CDR3 DNA sequence: TGTGCCAGTAACCCACAGAAGAGCTCCTATAATTCACCCCTCCACTTT.

This chain uses TRBV28 with TRBJ1-2; D might be TRBD1 (6 bases). V was shortened by 5 bases and J by 7 bases, with 23 bases between the two germline ends. CDR3 size: 16 residues. Germline lookup yields CDR1 MDHEN and CDR2 SYDVKM. DNA of the CDR3: TGTGCCAGCAGTGCGACCGTTACAGGGTGGGTGGTTGGCTACACCTTC. Translating gives CASSATVTGWVVGYTF.

J is TRBJ2-3 and V is TRBV15, with 7 bases identical to TRBD2. J gave up 0 bases and V 5 bases, and 11 bases lay outside the gene matches. Per the germline V gene, CDR1 is LNHNV and CDR2 is YYDKDF (reference sequence). The CDR3 is 17 amino acids. This chain's CDR3 is CATSRRSGGRSTDTQYF. CDR3 sequence (DNA): TGTGCCACCAGCCGCCGGAGTGGCGGGAGAAGCACAGATACGCAGTATTTT.

As regards this clone: This same CDR3 is encoded by further DNA sequences in the sample. CDR3: CSAGDSYEQYF. The CDR3 nucleotides read TGCAGTGCGGGAGACTCCTACGAGCAGTACTTC. The chain combines TRBV29-1 with TRBJ2-7; TRBD2 aligns across 7 bases. Germline CDR1 reads SQVTM; CDR2 reads ANQGSEA. The CDR3 has 11 amino acids.

This clone came up once. This chain joins TRBV18 and TRBJ1-4, with D unresolved. The V end was cut by 2 bases, the J end by 2 bases, with 12 bases between. The CDR3 is made up of 16 amino acids. Germline V gene sequence: CDR1 KGHSH, CDR2 LQKENI. The CDR3 coding sequence is TGTGCCAGCTCACCATCCAACAGCCCTACTAATGAAAAACTGTTTTTT. Protein: CASSPSNSPTNEKLFF.

This clone was picked up one time. The rearrangement links TRBV2 to TRBJ2-2; 8 nucleotides match TRBD1. The germline gives CDR1 SNHLY, CDR2 FYNNEI. V lost 11 bases to trimming and J lost 4 bases; unmatched junction nucleotides: 9. There are 14 residues in the CDR3. CDR3 in amino acids: CAGKQGEVTGELFF. The CDR3 bases are TGTGCCGGCAAACAGGGGGAAGTCACCGGGGAGCTGTTTTTT.

The chain carries TRBV10-3 and TRBJ2-1; D is ambiguous. Germline-derived CDR1 and CDR2 are ENHRY and SYGVKD. The V end was cut by 2 bases, the J end by 6 bases, with 11 bases between. The CDR3 extends over 14 amino acids. The CDR3, as DNA: TGTGCCATCAGTGAGGGGCCAGGATTCAATGAGCAGTTCTTC. It encodes CAISEGPGFNEQFF.

The chain is built from TRBV11-3 and TRBJ2-2, with 9 nucleotides matching TRBD1. CDR1 and CDR2 (germline): SGHNT, YENEEA. The CDR3 length is 16 residues. J lost 5 bases, V lost 3 bases, and 7 bases had no gene match. The CDR3 reads CASSLGGTGRTGELFF. CDR3 DNA sequence: TGTGCCAGCAGCTTGGGGGGGACAGGGCGGACCGGGGAGCTGTTTTTT.